Below are 24 T cell receptor beta chains sequenced from a single sample in a study of PD-1 blockade in classical Hodgkin lymphoma. Relapses following autologous stem cell transplantation were seen in all patients, with brentuximab vedotin exposure varying. Clones were read by immunoSEQ multiplex PCR, and TCRdb kept only the in-frame ones, dropping some. The sample records 100,000 or so clones, around 89% being singletons. Here the sequenced sample was peripheral blood mononuclear cells (PBMCs), taken before the second cycle of nivolumab. The receptors here all came from a human donor with classical Hodgkin lymphoma.

The table lists this clone with a few counts. V and J are TRBV5-6 and TRBJ2-2, with 7 bases fitting TRBD1. The trim removed 2 bases at V and 1 base at J, leaving 2 bases unmatched. CDR3 length: 15 amino acids. The germline V gene encodes CDR1 SGHDT and CDR2 YYEEEE. The CDR3 bases are TGTGCCAGCAGCTTCCGGGACAGGAACACCGGGGAGCTGTTTTTT. Translation gives CASSFRDRNTGELFF.

This clone was seen a handful of times. This chain's CDR3 is CASSSNYGYTF. CDR3 nucleotides: TGTGCCAGTAGTTCTAACTATGGCTACACCTTC. The V and J genes are TRBV19 and TRBJ1-2; D unclear. This CDR3 is 11 amino acids long. The V gene lost 5 bases and the J gene lost 0 bases, with 1 base spanning the gap. Germline CDR1 is LNHDA and CDR2 is SQIVND (reference sequence).

This clone has just one count. V usage is TRBV9 and J usage is TRBJ1-1, with D tentatively TRBD1 (6 bases). The CDR3 runs to 15 residues. The germline CDR1 and CDR2 sequences are SGDLS and YYNGEE. The germline V and J ends were trimmed by 2 bases and 1 base, with 12 bases remaining between them. This chain's CDR3 is CASSVAVGGNTEAFF. The CDR3 region has the DNA TGTGCCAGCAGCGTGGCCGTAGGGGGGAACACTGAAGCTTTCTTT.

The rearrangement uses TRBV6-5 and TRBJ1-2; D is unresolved. Germline CDR1 is MNHEY and CDR2 is SVGAGI. The CDR3 covers 12 residues. Trimming shortened V by 5 bases and J by 8 bases, and 12 bases separated the two germline ends. In DNA, the CDR3 is TGTGCCAGCAGTGAACTAGCAAGAGGCTACACCTTC. It is translated as CASSELARGYTF.

The chain has TRBV5-6 and TRBJ1-1; 9 bases align to TRBD1. Germline values: CDR1 SGHDT, CDR2 YYEEEE. The CDR3 runs 18 residues. V lost 4 bases and J lost 0; bases outside the gene matches: 13. The CDR3 region is CASSPKWDREYVNTEAFF. CDR3 DNA: TGTGCCAGCAGCCCCAAATGGGACAGGGAGTACGTGAACACTGAAGCTTTCTTT.

The chain is built from TRBV19 and TRBJ1-5; D not resolved. CDR1 and CDR2 (germline): LNHDA, SQIVND (reference sequence). Trimming stripped 1 base from V and 4 bases from J, with 20 bases between. CDR3 length: 18 amino acids. As DNA, the CDR3 is TGTGCCAGTAGTATAGCCTCCGGGTCCGGGCGACCAAATCAGCCCCAGCATTTT. It is translated as CASSIASGSGRPNQPQHF.

J is TRBJ1-2 and V is TRBV7-9; 7 nucleotides agree with TRBD1. J gave up 7 bases and V 5 bases, and 10 bases lay outside the gene matches. CDR1 and CDR2 from the germline V gene are SEHNR and FQNEAQ (reference sequence). The CDR3 has 14 residues. The CDR3: CASSIGQEAGGYTF. The CDR3 DNA follows: TGTGCCAGCAGCATCGGACAGGAGGCAGGTGGCTACACCTTC. Combining the CDR3 with reference TRBV7-9 and TRBJ1-2 gives the whole variable domain DTGVSQNPRHKITKRGQNVTFRCDPISEHNRLYWYRQTLGQGPEFLTYFQNEAQLEKSRLLSDRFSAERPKGSFSTLEIQRTEQGDSAMYLCASSIGQEAGGYTFGSGTRLTVV.

The genes are TRBV15 and TRBJ1-5; D is unclear. Germline-derived CDR1 and CDR2 are LNHNV and YYDKDF (reference sequence). The V end was cut by 3 bases, the J end by 4 bases, with 10 bases between. The CDR3 has 14 amino acids. DNA for the CDR3: TGTGCCACCAGCAGGGGTAATCTGAATCAGCCCCAGCATTTT. Translating gives CATSRGNLNQPQHF.

The chain uses TRBV5-1 and TRBJ2-5, with TRBD2 matching 12 bases. Germline V gene sequence: CDR1 SGHRS, CDR2 YFSETQ. V was clipped by 4 bases and J by 5 bases; unmatched bases: 9. This CDR3 is 16 amino acids long. In DNA form, the CDR3 reads TGCGCCAGCAGCCGAGTGCTAGCGGGGGGGCACGAGACCCAGTACTTC. Its protein is CASSRVLAGGHETQYF.

The J gene is TRBJ1-1, the V gene TRBV7-9; D perhaps matches TRBD1 (5 bases). V lost 6 bases and J 0 bases, leaving 20 bases between the germline ends. Germline CDR1 is SEHNR and CDR2 is FQNEAQ (reference sequence). The CDR3 has 17 residues. In nucleotides, the CDR3 is TGTGCCAGCAGACACCTGGCGTGGACACCTCTGAACACTGAAGCTTTCTTT. Protein product: CASRHLAWTPLNTEAFF.

Regarding this clone: The same CDR3 arises from other DNA sequences in this sample as well. The CDR3: CASSSRGGYGYTF. Here the CDR3 DNA reads TGTGCCAGCAGCTCCCGAGGGGGTTACGGCTACACCTTC. The chain is built from TRBV7-6 and TRBJ1-2, with TRBD1 as a possible D gene (6 bases). The V end lost 4 bases, the J end lost 8 bases, and 14 bases lay between the germline ends. This CDR3 has 13 amino acids. Germline loops: CDR1 SGHVS, CDR2 FNYEAQ.

The chain recombines TRBV7-9 with TRBJ2-2, with 9 bases fitting TRBD1. Germline CDR1 SEHNR, CDR2 FQNEAQ (reference sequence). CDR3 length: 19 residues. V lost 0 bases to trimming and J lost 4 bases; unmatched junction nucleotides: 12. Here the CDR3 reads CASSLAVIVGTGTTGELFF. The CDR3 nucleotides are TGTGCCAGCAGCTTAGCAGTGATTGTCGGGACAGGGACCACCGGGGAGCTGTTTTTT.

This chain uses TRBV16 with TRBJ1-5, with unresolved D. Trimming pared 2 bases from V and 6 bases from J, leaving 14 bases between. Germline CDR1 KGHSY, CDR2 FQNENV. The CDR3 is made up of 15 amino acids. CDR3 nucleotides: TGTGCCAGCAGCCAACGGGCCTCACCCAGTCAGCCCCAGCATTTT. Translated: CASSQRASPSQPQHF.

The rearrangement uses TRBV5-5 and TRBJ1-1; the D gene is possibly TRBD1 (5 bases). The length of the CDR3 is 16 residues. Per germline, CDR1 SGHKS and CDR2 YYEKEE (reference sequence). V dropped 2 bases and J dropped 2 bases, with 16 bases sitting between them. Here the CDR3 reads CASSFGRGYLNTEAFF. Here the CDR3 DNA reads TGTGCCAGCAGCTTCGGAAGGGGATATCTTAACACTGAAGCTTTCTTT.

V is TRBV2 and J is TRBJ1-2; D ambiguous. The germline V gene encodes CDR1 SNHLY and CDR2 FYNNEI. This CDR3 has 13 residues. V dropped 4 bases and J dropped 5 bases, with 11 bases sitting between them. CDR3 nucleotide sequence: TGTGCCAGCAGTGTCAGCTTCGAGTATGGCTACACCTTC. This sequence encodes CASSVSFEYGYTF.

As DNA, the CDR3 is TGTGCCAGCAGCGCAACATTAGGCAGGGGGCGGGTCGGTGGCTACACCTTC. Amino acids: CASSATLGRGRVGGYTF. The chain has TRBV2 and TRBJ1-2; 8 bases fit TRBD1. Germline V gives CDR1 SNHLY, CDR2 FYNNEI. V lost 6 bases and J lost 7; bases outside the gene matches: 19. The CDR3 runs to 17 residues.

The chain carries TRBV19 and TRBJ1-3, with D perhaps matching TRBD1 (5 bases). CDR1 is LNHDA and CDR2 is SQIVND in the germline V gene (reference sequence). CDR3 length equals 17 residues. V lost 5 bases and J 1 base, leaving 18 bases between the germline ends. CDR3 sequence reads: CASSSPTARLSGNTIYF. CDR3 nucleotide sequence: TGTGCCAGTAGTTCACCGACAGCTCGCTTGTCTGGAAACACCATATATTTT.

This rearrangement joins TRBV6-5 to TRBJ2-7, with D possibly matching TRBD1 (6 bases). V was trimmed by 6 bases and J by 3 bases, leaving 12 bases between them. This CDR3 has 13 residues. Germline V CDR1 and CDR2: MNHEY, SVGAGI. The CDR3 loop is CASSRDNHYEQYF. In DNA form, the CDR3 reads TGTGCCAGCAGCCGGGACAACCACTACGAGCAGTACTTC.

The chain couples TRBV7-8 to TRBJ1-5; 9 bases fit TRBD1. Germline V gene lookup returns CDR1 SGHVS and CDR2 FQNEAQ. The CDR3 runs to 16 residues. V lost 5 bases to trimming and J lost 2 bases; unmatched junction nucleotides: 7. CDR3 nucleotides: TGTGCCAGCAGCCGCCAGGGACAGGGTCGCAATCAGCCCCAGCATTTT. It codes for CASSRQGQGRNQPQHF.

This sequence joins TRBV7-6 and TRBJ2-7; D remains unclear. Germline V gene lookup returns CDR1 SGHVS and CDR2 FNYEAQ. V was pared by 1 base and J by 0 bases, with 10 bases between. This CDR3 has 15 amino acids. The CDR3 loop reads CASSLDIGISYEQYF. DNA of the CDR3: TGTGCCAGCAGCTTAGATATAGGGATCTCCTACGAGCAGTACTTC.

V gene TRBV6-1 combines with J gene TRBJ1-5; 9 bases are a match to TRBD1. The CDR3 length is 13 residues. V lost 5 bases to trimming and J lost 7 bases; unmatched junction nucleotides: 3. CDR1 MNHNS and CDR2 SASEGT come from the germline V gene. The CDR3 DNA follows: TGTGCCAGCAGTCAAGACAGGGGGCAGCCCCAGCATTTT. It specifies CASSQDRGQPQHF.

The genes are TRBV19 and TRBJ1-5, with D uncertain. Trimming took off 3 bases at V and 1 base at J, with 7 bases between the two ends. The germline gives CDR1 LNHDA, CDR2 SQIVND (reference sequence). This CDR3 has 14 residues. This CDR3 is CASSMPRSNQPQHF. CDR3 DNA: TGTGCCAGTAGTATGCCCCGGAGCAATCAGCCCCAGCATTTT.

This clone was observed once. V gene TRBV5-1 combines with J gene TRBJ2-5, with D possibly called TRBD1 or TRBD2 (5 bases each). This CDR3 is 15 amino acids long. CDR1 is SGHRS and CDR2 is YFSETQ in the germline V gene. The V end lost 0 bases, the J end lost 5 bases, and 14 bases lay between the germline ends. The CDR3 DNA sequence: TGCGCCAGCAGCTTGGGAGGGGCCAGGGATGAGACCCAGTACTTC. Residues: CASSLGGARDETQYF.

This chain uses TRBV5-4 with TRBJ1-3, with D possibly TRBD1 on 6 matching bases. V gave up 4 bases and J gave up 7 bases, with 18 bases separating them. CDR1 and CDR2 (germline): SGHNT, YYREEE (reference sequence). There are 15 residues in the CDR3. The CDR3 is CASSTMDSFGNTIYF. CDR3 coding DNA: TGTGCCAGCAGCACGATGGACAGTTTCGGGAACACCATATATTTT.